The 5 T cell receptor beta chains below come from one sample, sequenced in a study of blood T cell repertoires in COVID-19. Using immunoSEQ multiplex PCR, the repertoire was profiled, and TCRdb retains in-frame clones only, with some absent. The sample lists about 350,000 clones; 88% were seen once. The sequenced material came from PBMCs or T cells enriched from blood (not recorded which). Every receptor here comes from a woman between 25 and 40 years old who had been exposed to COVID-19.

This clone has a single count. The V call is TRBV5-1, the J call TRBJ1-1; 8 nucleotides align to TRBD1. The CDR3 runs 15 residues. V was pared by 4 bases and J by 5 bases, with 10 bases of the junction left unmatched. Germline V gene data show CDR1 as SGHRS and CDR2 as YFSETQ. The CDR3 region is CASSHGQGGRTEAFF. DNA for the CDR3: TGCGCCAGCAGCCACGGACAGGGTGGAAGGACTGAAGCTTTCTTT.

The J gene is TRBJ1-5, the V gene TRBV28; TRBD1 matches 8 bases. V lost 6 bases and J lost 5; bases outside the gene matches: 6. CDR1 is MDHEN, CDR2 SYDVKM, per germline. The CDR3 runs to 14 residues. The DNA for the CDR3 is TGTGCCAGCAGCCATGACAGGGGCTATCAGCCCCAGCATTTT. Translating it yields CASSHDRGYQPQHF.

The chain carries TRBV2 and TRBJ2-7; D might be TRBD1 (5 bases). Germline loops: CDR1 SNHLY, CDR2 FYNNEI. Trimming took off 2 bases at V and 4 bases at J, with 12 bases between the two ends. CDR3 length: 14 residues. The CDR3 spells CASSESVREYEQYF. In DNA form, the CDR3 reads TGTGCCAGCAGTGAAAGCGTCAGGGAATACGAGCAGTACTTC. The variable domain in full, completed from reference TRBV2 and TRBJ2-7, reads EPEVTQTPSHQVTQMGQEVILRCVPISNHLYFYWYRQILGQKVEFLVSFYNNEISEKSEIFDDQFSVERPDGSNFTLKIRSTKLEDSAMYFCASSESVREYEQYFGPGTRLTVT.

This clone was seen more than once but under ten times. V is TRBV11-3 and J is TRBJ1-1; TRBD1 might be the D (5 bases). Germline values: CDR1 SGHNT, CDR2 YENEEA. Between the trimmed V and J ends, which lost 2 bases and 4 bases, there was a span of 8 bases. The CDR3 loop spans 13 amino acids. CDR3 amino acids: CASSLLTATEAFF. The CDR3 nucleotides read TGTGCCAGCAGCTTATTGACAGCCACTGAAGCTTTCTTT.

This clone was counted between two and nine times. V is TRBV2 and J is TRBJ2-7, with D possibly matching TRBD1 (7 bases). Germline V CDR1 and CDR2: SNHLY, FYNNEI. Trimming cost V 1 base and J 2 bases, with 18 bases left between them. The CDR3 consists of 17 residues. Written as DNA, the CDR3 is TGTGCCAGCAGTGAAGGTCCTGGGCGGGACAGAGCCTACGAGCAGTACTTC. It is translated as CASSEGPGRDRAYEQYF.